Below are 5 T cell receptor beta chains sequenced from a single sample in a study of shared clonotypes between healthy human individuals. Produced via immunoSEQ multiplex PCR; TCRdb's table is partial and in-frame only. The sample consists of 950,000 to 1,200,000 clones, roughly 77% of them appearing once. Material: memory CD4+ T cells from PBMCs. Subset specified: CD45RA-negative fraction. The receptors were gathered from a man aged 18 to 35 in good health. Some clones in this sample may be carry-over from other donors' samples.

The rearrangement links TRBV7-2 to TRBJ2-3; unclear D gene. The CDR3 has 15 residues. Germline loops: CDR1 SGHTA, CDR2 FQGNSA. Trimming cost V 4 bases and J 2 bases, with 13 bases left between them. Here the CDR3 DNA reads TGTGCCAGCAGCTCAGCTAGTGTTAACACAGATACGCAGTATTTT. The encoded protein is CASSSASVNTDTQYF.

Comments on this clone: Other DNA sequences within the sample encode an identical CDR3. This chain connects TRBV2 to TRBJ2-1; no firm D call. The CDR3 is made up of 11 amino acids. Germline-derived CDR1 and CDR2 are SNHLY and FYNNEI. The V gene lost 4 bases and the J gene lost 2 bases, with 0 bases spanning the gap. The CDR3 coding sequence is TGTGCCAGCAGTGCCTACAATGAGCAGTTCTTC. Its translation: CASSAYNEQFF.

The DNA for the CDR3 is TGTGCCAGCAGTGAAAGGGTGGCCGGGTACAATGAGCAGTTCTTC. This translates into CASSERVAGYNEQFF. This chain joins TRBV6-1 and TRBJ2-1, with D unclear. In germline, CDR1 is MNHNS, CDR2 SASEGT. The CDR3 has 15 residues. The V end lost 2 bases, the J end lost 4 bases, and 12 bases lay between the germline ends.

As concerns this clone: Other DNA variants within this sample encode the same CDR3. V is TRBV28 and J is TRBJ2-5; weak D call: TRBD1 (5 bases). V lost 8 bases and J lost 3, with 10 bases in between. The CDR3 is made up of 12 amino acids. Germline-derived CDR1 and CDR2 are MDHEN and SYDVKM. The CDR3 reads CASRAGKETQYF. The CDR3 nucleotides are TGTGCCAGCCGGGCAGGGAAAGAGACCCAGTACTTC.

This chain connects TRBV5-1 to TRBJ2-5; tentatively, D is TRBD1 or TRBD2 (5 bases each). V was trimmed by 4 bases and J by 13 bases, leaving 14 bases between them. The germline CDR1 and CDR2 sequences are SGHRS and YFSETQ. The CDR3 totals 11 residues. The CDR3 sequence: CASSTGLQRYF. CDR3 bases: TGCGCCAGCAGCACGGGGCTACAGCGGTACTTC. Using reference TRBV5-1 and TRBJ2-5 for the parts outside the CDR3, the full variable domain is KAGVTQTPRYLIKTRGQQVTLSCSPISGHRSVSWYQQTPGQGLQFLFEYFSETQRNKGNFPGRFSGRQFSNSRSEMNVSTLELGDSALYLCASSTGLQRYFGPGTRLLVL.